This TCR beta chain is drawn from a study of CXCR3-negative and CXCR3-positive naive CD8 T cells. Triplicate approximately 300,000-cell sorts were made of each CD8+ T cell subset. Germline V gives CDR1 WSHSY, CDR2 SAAADI. The CDR3 is made up of 13 amino acids. UMI-tagged TRB cDNA libraries were built via 5' RACE. TCRdb processed the 5' RACE reads again and assigns one entry to each CDR3 protein, with no DNA. The table counts some 130,000 distinct CDR3 sequences; under 0.5% lies in the top ten. The clonotype originates from a human donor in good health. Some clones in this sample may be carry-over from other donors' samples. The V and J genes are TRBV10-2 and TRBJ2-2. The specimen was naive CXCR3- CD8+ T cells from blood. Regarding subset: CD45RO-CCR7+CD27+CD95- naive CD8+ T cells lacking CXCR3 (TNR3-). The CDR3 loop reads CASSEKFTGELFF.